This T cell receptor (beta chain) originates from a study of T cell repertoires in cytomegalovirus infection. Study information: Based on public TCR beta signatures, there were indications of CMV infection and of a matching HLA type.

Each CDR3 protein is one row after TCRdb ran MiXCR on the reads. Here the sample spans 150,000 or so distinct CDR3 sequences, about a quarter being singletons. The CDR3 covers 15 residues. With V trimmed by 3 bases and J by 5 bases, 7 bases remained unmatched. Germline-derived CDR1 and CDR2 are LGHDT and YNNKEL (reference sequence). Study-wide points: People with CMV and the relevant HLA were identified by cumulative public TCR beta family frequency. In two of eight donors, the top clonotype was HLA-C-restricted CMV-specific.

This clonotype occurred a few times. No antigen is known for it. The source is a human donor in good health (CMV status not recorded). Some clones in this sample may be carry-over from other donors' samples. The sequenced sample was PBMCs. The chain carries TRBV3-1 and TRBJ2-4; TRBD1 matches at 7 bases. CDR3 residues: CASSQAPGTENIQYF. DNA of the CDR3: TGTGCCAGCAGCCAGGCTCCTGGGACAGAAAACATTCAGTACTTC.